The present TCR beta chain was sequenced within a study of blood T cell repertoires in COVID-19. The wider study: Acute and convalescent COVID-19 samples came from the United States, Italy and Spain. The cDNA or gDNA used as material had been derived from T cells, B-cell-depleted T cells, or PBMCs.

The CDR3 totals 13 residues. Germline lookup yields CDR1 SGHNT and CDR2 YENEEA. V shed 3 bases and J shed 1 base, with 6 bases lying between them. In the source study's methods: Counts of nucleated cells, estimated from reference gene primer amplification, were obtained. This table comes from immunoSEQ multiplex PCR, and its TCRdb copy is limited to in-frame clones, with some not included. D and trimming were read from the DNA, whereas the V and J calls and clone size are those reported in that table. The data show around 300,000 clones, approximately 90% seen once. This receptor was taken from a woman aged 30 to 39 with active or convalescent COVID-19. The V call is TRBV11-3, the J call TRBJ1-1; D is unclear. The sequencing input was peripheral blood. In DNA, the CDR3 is TGTGCCAGCAGCTTTAGTTCGAACACTGAAGCTTTCTTT. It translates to CASSFSSNTEAFF.